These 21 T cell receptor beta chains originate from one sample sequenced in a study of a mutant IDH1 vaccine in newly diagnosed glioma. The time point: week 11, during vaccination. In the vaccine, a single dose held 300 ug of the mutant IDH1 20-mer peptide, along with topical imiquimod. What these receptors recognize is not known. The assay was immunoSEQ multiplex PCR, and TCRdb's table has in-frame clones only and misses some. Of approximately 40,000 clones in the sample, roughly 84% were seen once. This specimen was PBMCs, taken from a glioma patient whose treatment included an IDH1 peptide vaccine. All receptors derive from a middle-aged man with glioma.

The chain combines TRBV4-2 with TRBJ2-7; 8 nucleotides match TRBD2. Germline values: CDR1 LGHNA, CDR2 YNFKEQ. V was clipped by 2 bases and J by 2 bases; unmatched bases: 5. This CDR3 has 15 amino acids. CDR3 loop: CASSQRLALTYEQYF. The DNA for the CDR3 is TGTGCCAGCAGCCAACGACTAGCGCTGACCTACGAGCAGTACTTC.

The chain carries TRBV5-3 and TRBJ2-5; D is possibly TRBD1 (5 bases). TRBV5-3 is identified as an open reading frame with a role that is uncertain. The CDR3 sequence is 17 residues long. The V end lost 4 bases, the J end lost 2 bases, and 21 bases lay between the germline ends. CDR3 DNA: TGTGCCAGAAGCACAGACAGATCCCCCACTCTTCAAGAGACCCAGTACTTC. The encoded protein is CARSTDRSPTLQETQYF.

The CDR3 DNA reads TGTGCCAGCTCACCACCGACCGCAGGATCGTACGAGCAGTACTTC. It is translated as CASSPPTAGSYEQYF. The chain has TRBV18 and TRBJ2-7; D unresolved. The CDR3 covers 15 residues. Deletions cut 0 bases from V and 4 bases from J, with 13 bases between. Germline V CDR1 and CDR2: KGHSH, LQKENI.

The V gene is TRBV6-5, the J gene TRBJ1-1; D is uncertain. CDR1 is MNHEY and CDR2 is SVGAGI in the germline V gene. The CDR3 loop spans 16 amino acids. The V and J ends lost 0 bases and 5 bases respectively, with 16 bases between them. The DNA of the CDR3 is TGTGCCAGCAGTTACTCTTCGCGGCACATTGGGACTGAAGCTTTCTTT. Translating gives CASSYSSRHIGTEAFF.

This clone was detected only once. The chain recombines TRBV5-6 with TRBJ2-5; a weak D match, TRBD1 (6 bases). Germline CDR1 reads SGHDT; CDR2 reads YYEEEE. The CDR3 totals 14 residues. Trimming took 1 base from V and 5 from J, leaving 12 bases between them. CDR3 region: CASSLRRGRETQYF. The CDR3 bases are TGTGCCAGCAGCTTGCGCAGGGGAAGGGAGACCCAGTACTTC.

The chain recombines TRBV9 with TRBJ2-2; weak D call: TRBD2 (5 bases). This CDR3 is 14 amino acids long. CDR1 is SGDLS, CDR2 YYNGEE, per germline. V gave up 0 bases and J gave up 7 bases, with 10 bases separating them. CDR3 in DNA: TGTGCCAGCAGCGTAGTTTCTGAGGGCGGGGAGCTGTTTTTT. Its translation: CASSVVSEGGELFF.

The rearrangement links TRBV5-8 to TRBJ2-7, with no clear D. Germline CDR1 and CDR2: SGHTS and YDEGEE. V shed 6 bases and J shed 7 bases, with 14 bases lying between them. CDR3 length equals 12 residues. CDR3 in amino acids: CASNPQQEEQYF. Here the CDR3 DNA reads TGTGCCAGCAACCCCCAACAAGAGGAGCAGTACTTC.

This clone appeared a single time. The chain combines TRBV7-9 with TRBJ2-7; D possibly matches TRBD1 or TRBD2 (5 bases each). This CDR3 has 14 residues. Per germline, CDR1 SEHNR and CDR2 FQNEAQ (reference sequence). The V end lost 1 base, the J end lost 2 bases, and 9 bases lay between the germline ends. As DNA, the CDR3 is TGTGCCAGCAGCTTAGAGCCGGGACCCTACGAGCAGTACTTC. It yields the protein CASSLEPGPYEQYF.

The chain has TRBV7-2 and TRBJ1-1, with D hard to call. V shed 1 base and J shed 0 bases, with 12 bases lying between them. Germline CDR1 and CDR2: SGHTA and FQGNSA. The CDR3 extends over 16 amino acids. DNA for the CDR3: TGTGCCAGCAGCTTAGGAAACCTGGGGATGAACACTGAAGCTTTCTTT. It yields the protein CASSLGNLGMNTEAFF.

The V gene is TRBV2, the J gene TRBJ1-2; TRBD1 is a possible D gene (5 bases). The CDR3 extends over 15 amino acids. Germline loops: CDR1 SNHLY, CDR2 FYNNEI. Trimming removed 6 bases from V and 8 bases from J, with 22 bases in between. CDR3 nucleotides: TGTGCCAGCAGCCAATTAAATCCGGACATATACGGCTACACCTTC. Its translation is CASSQLNPDIYGYTF.

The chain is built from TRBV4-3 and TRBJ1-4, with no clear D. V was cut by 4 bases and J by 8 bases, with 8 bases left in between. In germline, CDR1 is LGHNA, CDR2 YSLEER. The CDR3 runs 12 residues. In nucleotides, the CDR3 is TGCGCCAGCAGCCCAAGAGGGGAAAAACTGTTTTTT. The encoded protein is CASSPRGEKLFF.

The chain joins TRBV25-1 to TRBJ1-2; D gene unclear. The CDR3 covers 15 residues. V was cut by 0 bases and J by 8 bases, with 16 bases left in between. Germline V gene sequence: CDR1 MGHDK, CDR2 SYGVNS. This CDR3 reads CASSEYQAGTGGYTF. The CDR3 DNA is TGTGCCAGCAGTGAATACCAGGCGGGAACGGGGGGCTACACCTTC.

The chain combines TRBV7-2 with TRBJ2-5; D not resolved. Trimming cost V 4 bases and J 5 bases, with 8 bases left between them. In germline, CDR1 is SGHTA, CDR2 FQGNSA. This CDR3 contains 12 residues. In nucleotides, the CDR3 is TGTGCCAGCAGCTCAGTCAAGGAGACCCAGTACTTC. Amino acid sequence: CASSSVKETQYF.

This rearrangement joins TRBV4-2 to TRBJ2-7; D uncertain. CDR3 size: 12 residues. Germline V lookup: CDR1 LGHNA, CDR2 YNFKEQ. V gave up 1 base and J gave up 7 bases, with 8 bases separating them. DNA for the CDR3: TGTGCCAGCAGCCAAGGTCAAGGGGAGCAGTACTTC. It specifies CASSQGQGEQYF.

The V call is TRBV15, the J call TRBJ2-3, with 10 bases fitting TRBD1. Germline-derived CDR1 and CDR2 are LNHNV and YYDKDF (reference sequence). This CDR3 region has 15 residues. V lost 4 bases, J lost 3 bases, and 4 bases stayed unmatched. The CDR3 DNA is TGTGCCACCAGCAAGGGACAGGGGCTGACAGATACGCAGTATTTT. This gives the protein CATSKGQGLTDTQYF.

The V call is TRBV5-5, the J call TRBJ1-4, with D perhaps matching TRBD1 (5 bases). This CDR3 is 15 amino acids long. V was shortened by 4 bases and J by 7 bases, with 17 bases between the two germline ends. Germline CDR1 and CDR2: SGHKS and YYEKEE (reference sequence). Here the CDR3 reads CASSKTDRPTEKLFF. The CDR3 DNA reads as TGTGCCAGCAGCAAAACCGACAGACCAACTGAAAAACTGTTTTTT.

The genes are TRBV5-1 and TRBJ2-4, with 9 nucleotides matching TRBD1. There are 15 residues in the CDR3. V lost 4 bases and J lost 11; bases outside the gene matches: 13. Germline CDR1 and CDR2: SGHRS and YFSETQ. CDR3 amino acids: CASSATTGTGIFQYF. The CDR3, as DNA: TGCGCCAGCAGCGCCACTACCGGGACAGGGATTTTTCAGTACTTC.

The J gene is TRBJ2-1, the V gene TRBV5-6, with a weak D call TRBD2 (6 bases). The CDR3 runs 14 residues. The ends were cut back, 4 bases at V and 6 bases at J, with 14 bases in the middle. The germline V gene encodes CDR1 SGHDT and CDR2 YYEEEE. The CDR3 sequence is CASSRRGLSNEQFF. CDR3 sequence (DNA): TGTGCCAGCAGCAGGAGGGGCCTCTCCAATGAGCAGTTCTTC.

CDR3 nucleotide sequence: TGTGCCAGCAGCTTCCCGGCCGGGGTCTATGGCTACACCTTC. It codes for CASSFPAGVYGYTF. The chain joins TRBV7-9 to TRBJ1-2; D gene unclear. Germline V gives CDR1 SEHNR, CDR2 FQNEAQ (reference sequence). The CDR3 runs to 14 residues. Trimming removed 3 bases from V and 4 bases from J, with 12 bases in between.

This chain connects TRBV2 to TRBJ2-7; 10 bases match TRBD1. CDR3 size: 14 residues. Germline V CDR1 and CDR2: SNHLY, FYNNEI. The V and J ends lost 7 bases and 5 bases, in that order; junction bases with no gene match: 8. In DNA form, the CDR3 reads TGTGCCAGCATGCCCCGGGACAGGGGACACGAGCAGTACTTC. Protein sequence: CASMPRDRGHEQYF.

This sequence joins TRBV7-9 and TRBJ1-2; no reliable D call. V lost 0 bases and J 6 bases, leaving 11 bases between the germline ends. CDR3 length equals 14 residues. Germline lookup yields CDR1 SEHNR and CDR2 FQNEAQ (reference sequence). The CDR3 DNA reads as TGTGCCAGCAGCTTAGCCCCCGATGGAAATGGCTACACCTTC. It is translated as CASSLAPDGNGYTF.